A selection of T cell receptor beta chains follows, all from one sample in a study of shared clonotypes between healthy human individuals. Profiling relied on immunoSEQ multiplex PCR, and the TCRdb table lists in-frame clones only, not all of them. Among about 2.2 million clones listed, 80% to 95% were seen once. What was sequenced was naive CD8+ T cells from PBMCs. The receptors here all came from a man aged 18 to 29 in good health. Some clones in this sample may be carry-over from other donors' samples. CDR3s include the opening cysteine and the closing phenylalanine or tryptophan. Each record gives: V gene, clone size, D gene, J gene, CDR3 protein, CDR3 DNA. D genes are given only for firm matches. Expanded clones are given a class, and other clones once, few, many or no size at all.

v_gene: TRBV7-9; abundance: NA; d_gene: TRBD2; j_gene: TRBJ2-3; CDR3aa: CASNPVTGTNTDTQYF; CDR3nt: TGTGCCAGCAACCCGGTTACTGGGACTAACACAGATACGCAGTATTTT
v_gene: TRBV7-2; abundance: few; d_gene: NA; j_gene: TRBJ1-2; CDR3aa: CASRANYGYTF; CDR3nt: TGTGCCAGCAGGGCTAACTATGGCTACACCTTC
v_gene: TRBV19; abundance: NA; d_gene: NA; j_gene: TRBJ2-7; CDR3aa: CASNPTGCEQYF; CDR3nt: TGTGCCAGTAACCCCACAGGGTGCGAGCAGTACTTC
v_gene: TRBV5-6; abundance: once; d_gene: NA; j_gene: TRBJ2-6; CDR3aa: CASTQGYNVLTF; CDR3nt: TGTGCCAGCACCCAAGGTTACAACGTCCTGACTTTC
v_gene: TRBV9; abundance: NA; d_gene: NA; j_gene: TRBJ2-1; CDR3aa: CASSPPGPSYNEQFF; CDR3nt: TGTGCCAGCAGCCCCCCGGGGCCCTCCTACAATGAGCAGTTCTTC
v_gene: TRBV11-2; abundance: NA; d_gene: NA; j_gene: TRBJ2-7; CDR3aa: CASARDLGLEQYF; CDR3nt: TGTGCCAGCGCCCGGGATCTGGGCCTAGAGCAGTACTTC
v_gene: TRBV12-5; abundance: NA; d_gene: NA; j_gene: TRBJ2-1; CDR3aa: CASGLWVRQTSYNEQFF; CDR3nt: TGTGCTAGTGGTTTGTGGGTCCGGCAGACAAGCTACAATGAGCAGTTCTTC
v_gene: TRBV25-1; abundance: NA; d_gene: NA; j_gene: TRBJ2-7; CDR3aa: CASSELDSLTYF; CDR3nt: TGTGCCAGCAGTGAATTGGACAGCCTAACGTACTTC
v_gene: TRBV5-6; abundance: once; d_gene: TRBD1; j_gene: TRBJ2-1; CDR3aa: CASKSQGEYNEQFF; CDR3nt: TGTGCCAGCAAGTCGCAGGGGGAATACAATGAGCAGTTCTTC
v_gene: TRBV29-1; abundance: NA; d_gene: NA; j_gene: TRBJ1-1; CDR3aa: CSVLIQGAGEAFF; CDR3nt: TGCAGCGTCCTCATACAAGGGGCGGGGGAAGCTTTCTTT
v_gene: TRBV11-1; abundance: NA; d_gene: TRBD2; j_gene: TRBJ2-1; CDR3aa: CASSELAGGPYNEQFF; CDR3nt: TGTGCCAGCAGCGAACTAGCGGGAGGGCCTTACAATGAGCAGTTCTTC
v_gene: TRBV10-1; abundance: NA; d_gene: TRBD1; j_gene: TRBJ2-7; CDR3aa: CASSRDRGSYEQYF; CDR3nt: TGCGCCAGCAGCCGGGACAGGGGGTCCTACGAGCAGTACTTC
v_gene: TRBV4-3; abundance: NA; d_gene: TRBD2; j_gene: TRBJ2-1; CDR3aa: CASSQDGVSGEGNEQFF; CDR3nt: TGCGCCAGCAGCCAAGATGGGGTGAGCGGGGAAGGGAATGAGCAGTTCTTC
v_gene: TRBV19; abundance: NA; d_gene: NA; j_gene: TRBJ2-7; CDR3aa: CASSISPSYEQYF; CDR3nt: TGTGCCAGTAGTATCTCTCCCTCCTACGAGCAGTACTTC
v_gene: TRBV9; abundance: NA; d_gene: NA; j_gene: TRBJ2-1; CDR3aa: CASRARTDDDLREQFF; CDR3nt: TGTGCCAGCAGAGCCCGGACGGATGACGACCTCAGGGAGCAGTTCTTC
v_gene: TRBV11-2; abundance: NA; d_gene: TRBD1; j_gene: TRBJ1-1; CDR3aa: CASSPPGQGNTEAFF; CDR3nt: TGTGCCAGCAGCCCGCCCGGACAGGGAAACACTGAAGCTTTCTTT
v_gene: TRBV5-6; abundance: NA; d_gene: NA; j_gene: TRBJ1-1; CDR3aa: CASSWDRDMNTEAFF; CDR3nt: TGTGCCAGCAGCTGGGATCGGGACATGAACACTGAAGCTTTCTTT
v_gene: TRBV9; abundance: NA; d_gene: TRBD2; j_gene: TRBJ2-1; CDR3aa: CASGGSRLATNHHEQFF; CDR3nt: TGTGCCAGCGGGGGATCCAGACTAGCCACAAACCACCATGAGCAGTTCTTC
v_gene: TRBV10-3; abundance: NA; d_gene: TRBD2; j_gene: TRBJ2-7; CDR3aa: CASGDAGAGEQYF; CDR3nt: TGTGCCAGCGGAGATGCGGGAGCCGGTGAGCAGTACTTC
v_gene: TRBV9; abundance: NA; d_gene: NA; j_gene: TRBJ2-7; CDR3aa: CASSVTGTLMNEQYF; CDR3nt: TGTGCCAGCAGCGTAACGGGGACCCTAATGAACGAGCAGTACTTC
v_gene: TRBV11-2; abundance: NA; d_gene: NA; j_gene: TRBJ2-2; CDR3aa: CASSSRGRTNTGELFF; CDR3nt: TGTGCCAGCAGCTCCCGGGGGCGAACGAATACCGGGGAGCTGTTTTTT
v_gene: TRBV7-9; abundance: NA; d_gene: NA; j_gene: TRBJ1-4; CDR3aa: CASSLHVNRAPNEKLFF; CDR3nt: TGTGCCAGCAGCCTACACGTGAACAGGGCCCCTAATGAAAAACTGTTTTTT
v_gene: TRBV5-6; abundance: NA; d_gene: NA; j_gene: TRBJ2-1; CDR3aa: CASSFAWSSYNEQFF; CDR3nt: TGTGCCAGCAGCTTTGCCTGGAGCTCCTACAATGAGCAGTTCTTC
v_gene: TRBV28; abundance: NA; d_gene: NA; j_gene: TRBJ2-7; CDR3aa: CASSFGAGGPYEQYF; CDR3nt: TGTGCCAGCAGTTTTGGGGCAGGAGGACCCTACGAGCAGTACTTC
v_gene: TRBV9; abundance: NA; d_gene: TRBD1; j_gene: TRBJ2-3; CDR3aa: CASSVAGDSSTDTQYF; CDR3nt: TGTGCCAGCAGCGTAGCAGGGGACAGTAGCACAGATACGCAGTATTTT
v_gene: TRBV2; abundance: NA; d_gene: NA; j_gene: TRBJ1-1; CDR3aa: CASSEWQGMTEAFF; CDR3nt: TGTGCCAGCAGTGAGTGGCAGGGAATGACTGAAGCTTTCTTT
v_gene: TRBV5-5; abundance: NA; d_gene: NA; j_gene: TRBJ1-5; CDR3aa: CASSPGPNQPQHF; CDR3nt: TGTGCCAGCAGTCCGGGGCCGAATCAGCCCCAGCATTTT
v_gene: TRBV4-2; abundance: NA; d_gene: NA; j_gene: TRBJ1-2; CDR3aa: CASSPRLGVDYGYTF; CDR3nt: TGTGCCAGCAGCCCTCGTCTCGGTGTCGACTATGGCTACACCTTC
v_gene: TRBV6-5; abundance: once; d_gene: NA; j_gene: TRBJ1-5; CDR3aa: CASSERMSNQPQHF; CDR3nt: TGTGCCAGCAGTGAACGAATGAGCAATCAGCCCCAGCATTTT
v_gene: TRBV27; abundance: once; d_gene: NA; j_gene: TRBJ1-5; CDR3aa: CASRTKGGDSNQPQHF; CDR3nt: TGTGCCAGCAGGACCAAGGGGGGGGATAGCAATCAGCCCCAGCATTTT
v_gene: TRBV7-3; abundance: NA; d_gene: TRBD1; j_gene: TRBJ2-2; CDR3aa: CASAGTANTGELFF; CDR3nt: TGTGCCAGTGCCGGGACAGCGAACACCGGGGAGCTGTTTTTT
v_gene: TRBV7-3; abundance: NA; d_gene: NA; j_gene: TRBJ2-4; CDR3aa: CASSLISQGAIQYF; CDR3nt: TGTGCCAGCAGCTTAATATCACAGGGAGCCATTCAGTACTTC
v_gene: TRBV7-3; abundance: NA; d_gene: NA; j_gene: TRBJ2-1; CDR3aa: CASSLNPSALGQFF; CDR3nt: TGTGCCAGCAGCTTAAACCCCTCAGCCCTCGGGCAGTTCTTC
v_gene: TRBV27; abundance: NA; d_gene: TRBD2; j_gene: TRBJ2-1; CDR3aa: CASSLLGTSGAISSYNEQFF; CDR3nt: TGTGCCAGCAGTTTATTGGGGACTAGCGGAGCAATTAGCTCCTACAATGAGCAGTTCTTC
v_gene: TRBV7-9; abundance: once; d_gene: NA; j_gene: TRBJ2-5; CDR3aa: CASSLGSAYQETQYF; CDR3nt: TGTGCCAGCAGCTTAGGGTCAGCGTACCAAGAGACCCAGTACTTC
v_gene: TRBV11-2; abundance: once; d_gene: NA; j_gene: TRBJ1-2; CDR3aa: CASSLEVTVTDNYGYTF; CDR3nt: TGTGCCAGCAGCTTAGAAGTAACTGTGACCGACAACTATGGCTACACCTTC
v_gene: TRBV11-2; abundance: NA; d_gene: NA; j_gene: TRBJ1-2; CDR3aa: CASSSTVNYGYTF; CDR3nt: TGTGCCAGCAGCTCGACAGTTAACTATGGCTACACCTTC
v_gene: TRBV7-3; abundance: NA; d_gene: NA; j_gene: TRBJ1-2; CDR3aa: CASSPEGGVWNGYTF; CDR3nt: TGTGCCAGCAGCCCCGAAGGCGGAGTATGGAATGGCTACACCTTC
v_gene: TRBV29-1; abundance: NA; d_gene: NA; j_gene: TRBJ2-1; CDR3aa: CSVVYRDSQFF; CDR3nt: TGCAGCGTTGTTTACAGGGATTCGCAGTTCTTC
v_gene: TRBV27; abundance: once; d_gene: NA; j_gene: TRBJ1-3; CDR3aa: CASSLSRDRSTIYF; CDR3nt: TGTGCCAGCAGTTTAAGCAGGGACCGGAGCACCATATATTTT
v_gene: TRBV4-1; abundance: once; d_gene: TRBD2; j_gene: TRBJ2-7; CDR3aa: CASSQSAGDSYEQYF; CDR3nt: TGCGCCAGCAGCCAGTCGGCGGGAGATTCCTACGAGCAGTACTTC
v_gene: TRBV7-9; abundance: NA; d_gene: NA; j_gene: TRBJ1-2; CDR3aa: CAIGEGGEIGYTF; CDR3nt: TGTGCCATAGGCGAAGGAGGGGAAATTGGCTACACCTTC
v_gene: TRBV6-1; abundance: NA; d_gene: NA; j_gene: TRBJ2-1; CDR3aa: CASSEKLGGGTYNEQFF; CDR3nt: TGTGCCAGCAGTGAAAAGTTAGGAGGGGGGACCTACAATGAGCAGTTCTTC
v_gene: TRBV25-1; abundance: few; d_gene: NA; j_gene: TRBJ1-1; CDR3aa: CASSGWGSNTEAFF; CDR3nt: TGTGCCAGCAGTGGGTGGGGGTCGAACACTGAAGCTTTCTTT
v_gene: TRBV18; abundance: NA; d_gene: TRBD1; j_gene: TRBJ2-5; CDR3aa: CASSGDRGETQYF; CDR3nt: TGTGCCAGCTCAGGCGACAGGGGGGAGACCCAGTACTTC
v_gene: TRBV11-2; abundance: NA; d_gene: TRBD2; j_gene: TRBJ2-7; CDR3aa: CASSIGLAESSYEQYF; CDR3nt: TGTGCCAGCAGCATAGGACTAGCGGAAAGCTCCTACGAGCAGTACTTC
v_gene: TRBV4-2; abundance: NA; d_gene: TRBD1; j_gene: TRBJ2-7; CDR3aa: CASSQTGGSSYEQYF; CDR3nt: TGTGCCAGCAGCCAAACAGGGGGCTCCTCCTACGAGCAGTACTTC
v_gene: TRBV7-6; abundance: once; d_gene: TRBD1; j_gene: TRBJ2-7; CDR3aa: CASRTVGQGMREQYF; CDR3nt: TGTGCCAGCCGAACGGTGGGACAGGGAATGAGGGAGCAGTACTTC
v_gene: TRBV7-3; abundance: NA; d_gene: NA; j_gene: TRBJ2-1; CDR3aa: CASSLTWGAGNEQFF; CDR3nt: TGTGCCAGCAGCCTAACCTGGGGGGCCGGCAATGAGCAGTTCTTC
v_gene: TRBV27; abundance: few; d_gene: NA; j_gene: TRBJ2-2; CDR3aa: CASSQRPGELFF; CDR3nt: TGTGCCAGCAGTCAACGTCCCGGGGAGCTGTTTTTT
v_gene: TRBV7-3; abundance: NA; d_gene: NA; j_gene: TRBJ2-3; CDR3aa: CASSFSGVKDTQYF; CDR3nt: TGTGCCAGCAGCTTTTCGGGAGTGAAAGATACGCAGTATTTT
v_gene: TRBV5-5; abundance: NA; d_gene: NA; j_gene: TRBJ2-7; CDR3aa: CASSLVGPVLNEQYF; CDR3nt: TGTGCCAGCAGCTTGGTAGGGCCGGTGCTTAACGAGCAGTACTTC
v_gene: TRBV5-1; abundance: NA; d_gene: TRBD1; j_gene: TRBJ2-7; CDR3aa: CASADIGGVYEQYF; CDR3nt: TGCGCCAGCGCTGACATAGGGGGCGTTTACGAGCAGTACTTC